This T cell receptor beta chain is from a study of T cell responses to AZD1222 COVID-19 vaccine. Study results and caveats: Unmutated variant regions reportedly attract nearly half of all spike-specific TCRs. A mostly white British donor set with more females was recruited, and clonal diversity was possibly underestimated. Increased Spike-specific TCR breadth and depth were observed after two AZD1222 doses. Baseline seropositivity characterized only a handful of AZD1222 recipients.

Comment on this clone: Antigen: not known.

The repertoire was sequenced with immunoSEQ multiplex PCR; TCRdb's copy has only in-frame clones and lacks some. The table has fewer than 250,000 clones, approximately 94% seen once. The CDR3 covers 17 residues. The trim removed 7 bases at V and 3 bases at J, leaving 15 bases unmatched. The germline CDR1 and CDR2 sequences are WSHSY and SAAADI. The sequencing used peripheral blood, collected on day 0 of MenACWY control vaccination. The chain has TRBV10-2 and TRBJ2-1; TRBD1 aligns across 7 bases. The source of this sequence is an adult in good health. For the CDR3, the DNA is TGCGCCAGCATGAGGTTGACTGGGACAGTGGGCTACAATGAGCAGTTCTTC. Translating gives CASMRLTGTVGYNEQFF.